Shown below are 26 T cell receptor beta chains from a single sample sequenced in a study of identical twins. MiXCR, applied by TCRdb to the 5' RACE reads, yields one record per CDR3 protein. The sample yields around 530,000 distinct CDR3 sequences, roughly 15% seen once. These data also formed part of another study, on yellow fever vaccine responses in identical twins.

Sequenced material: CD4+ T cells sorted from blood. These receptors were obtained from a woman under 30 in good health.

This clonotype was recorded a few times. J is TRBJ2-4 and V is TRBV20-1; 11 nucleotides align to TRBD2. This CDR3 contains 13 residues. Unmatched junction bases numbered 3, after V lost 2 bases and J lost 9 bases. CDR1 and CDR2 (germline): DFQATT, SNEGSKA (reference sequence). The CDR3 is CSARPLAGVIQYF. Written as DNA, the CDR3 is TGCAGTGCTAGACCACTAGCGGGAGTCATTCAGTACTTC.

The chain has TRBV20-1 and TRBJ1-1, with D possibly matching TRBD1 (6 bases). V lost 0 bases, J lost 1 base, and 15 bases lay in between. The CDR3 runs to 16 residues. From germline, CDR1 is DFQATT and CDR2 SNEGSKA (reference sequence). CDR3: CSARDPGVSPNTEAFF. CDR3 coding DNA: TGCAGTGCTAGAGACCCAGGGGTCTCCCCGAACACTGAAGCTTTCTTT.

Written as DNA, the CDR3 is TGTGCCAGCAACCCCAGACTAGCGGGAATCTACAATGAGCAGTTCTTC. It is translated as CASNPRLAGIYNEQFF. V is TRBV28 and J is TRBJ2-1, with 11 bases identical to TRBD2. The CDR3 is 16 residues long. V shed 7 bases and J 3 bases; nucleotides not matched to a gene: 8. Germline CDR1 and CDR2: MDHEN and SYDVKM.

This clonotype occurred a few times. The chain recombines TRBV25-1 with TRBJ2-5; 7 bases map to TRBD1. The V gene end was trimmed by 4 bases and the J gene end by 2 bases; junction bases not matched to a gene: 4. Germline V gene sequence: CDR1 MGHDK, CDR2 SYGVNS. This CDR3 contains 14 residues. The CDR3 region is CASSVTGVQETQYF. CDR3 sequence (DNA): TGTGCCAGCAGTGTTACAGGGGTGCAAGAGACCCAGTACTTC.

This clonotype was counted a few times. The V and J genes are TRBV5-6 and TRBJ1-2; TRBD1 agrees at 7 bases. This CDR3 is 13 amino acids long. CDR1 is SGHDT and CDR2 is YYEEEE in the germline V gene. With 4 bases clipped from V and 5 bases from J, the junction kept 5 bases outside the gene matches. The CDR3 coding sequence is TGTGCCAGCAGCCCGGGGACAGAATATGGCTACACCTTC. This sequence encodes CASSPGTEYGYTF.

CDR3 coding DNA: TGTGCCAGCAGTTACTCGTTAAAAGGGGGGTTGTGGAATGAGCAGTTCTTC. This encodes CASSYSLKGGLWNEQFF. The rearrangement uses TRBV6-5 and TRBJ2-1; D is tentatively TRBD1 or TRBD2 (6 bases each). Germline V gene sequence: CDR1 MNHEY, CDR2 SVGAGI. V was shortened by 0 bases and J by 7 bases, with 19 bases between the two germline ends. This CDR3 comprises 17 residues.

This clonotype was seen a few times. The rearrangement links TRBV6-5 to TRBJ2-3; 13 nucleotides agree with TRBD2. V lost 0 bases and J lost 5; bases outside the gene matches: 2. Per germline, CDR1 MNHEY and CDR2 SVGAGI. CDR3 length: 16 residues. In DNA form, the CDR3 reads TGTGCCAGCAGTTACTCGAGGACTAGCGGGAGAGATACGCAGTATTTT. This encodes CASSYSRTSGRDTQYF.

J is TRBJ2-1 and V is TRBV13, with D tentatively TRBD2 (7 bases). Germline-derived CDR1 and CDR2 are PRHDT and FYEKMQ (reference sequence). V was trimmed by 5 bases and J by 8 bases, leaving 19 bases between them. This CDR3 region has 15 residues. The CDR3 DNA reads TGTGCCAGCAGCCCCACCGGGGGGCGGGGGCATGAGCAGTTCTTC. Its translation: CASSPTGGRGHEQFF.

This clonotype came up a few times. The chain has TRBV12-3 or TRBV12-4 and TRBJ2-3; 8 bases align to TRBD2. The CDR3 has 16 amino acids. After removal of 6 bases from V and 0 bases from J, the junction contained 8 bases not matched to a gene. CDR3 DNA sequence: TGTGCCAGCAGCCCCGAGCGGGGGTCTAGCACAGATACGCAGTATTTT. It yields the protein CASSPERGSSTDTQYF.

The chain employs TRBV4-1 and TRBJ2-2; 11 nucleotides match TRBD1. The V and J ends lost 4 bases and 0 bases, in that order; junction bases with no gene match: 7. Per germline, CDR1 MGHRA and CDR2 YSYEKL. This CDR3 has 18 amino acids. The DNA of the CDR3 is TGCGCCAGCAGCCTACGGACAGGGGGCTCCTCGAACACCGGGGAGCTGTTTTTT. Protein sequence: CASSLRTGGSSNTGELFF.

The rearrangement uses TRBV12-3 or TRBV12-4 and TRBJ2-1; either TRBD1 or TRBD2 may supply D (5 bases each). CDR3 length equals 15 residues. With 5 bases removed from V and 3 bases from J, the gap between germline ends came to 14 bases. The CDR3 loop reads CASSPGGAIYNEQFF. The CDR3 DNA reads as TGTGCCAGCAGTCCTGGGGGAGCAATCTACAATGAGCAGTTCTTC.

V and J are TRBV20-1 and TRBJ2-3; 7 nucleotides align to TRBD2. Germline CDR1 reads DFQATT; CDR2 reads SNEGSKA (reference sequence). V lost 6 bases to trimming and J lost 2 bases; unmatched junction nucleotides: 5. This CDR3 spans 13 amino acids. The CDR3 protein is CSAGRVNTDTQYF. DNA for the CDR3: TGCAGTGCGGGGAGGGTGAACACAGATACGCAGTATTTT.

The CDR3 DNA sequence: TGTGCCAGCAGTTCGGACATTGAAGCTTTCTTT. This gives the protein CASSSDIEAFF. The rearrangement joins TRBV6-5 to TRBJ1-1; possibly TRBD1 for D (5 bases). Germline CDR1 reads MNHEY; CDR2 reads SVGAGI. V was cut by 4 bases and J by 7 bases, with 7 bases left in between. The CDR3 covers 11 residues.

DNA for the CDR3: TGCGCCAGCAGTACCGCGGACAGGAGCCACGAGCAGTACTTC. It encodes CASSTADRSHEQYF. The chain employs TRBV10-1 and TRBJ2-7, with 7 bases that match TRBD1. Per germline, CDR1 WNHNN and CDR2 SYGVQD (reference sequence). This CDR3 region has 14 residues. V dropped 5 bases and J dropped 5; count of bases not matched to a gene: 9.

This clonotype was found many times. The genes are TRBV5-6 and TRBJ2-1; 10 bases agree with TRBD2. The CDR3 sequence is 16 residues long. The germline V gene encodes CDR1 SGHDT and CDR2 YYEEEE. V lost 3 bases and J lost 5; bases outside the gene matches: 8. Here the CDR3 DNA reads TGTGCCAGCAGCTGGGGTACTAGCGGGATGAACAATGAGCAGTTCTTC. Amino acid sequence: CASSWGTSGMNNEQFF.

The J gene is TRBJ1-1, the V gene TRBV6-1, with D uncertain. V lost 6 bases and J lost 6, with 14 bases in between. CDR1 is MNHNS and CDR2 is SASEGT in the germline V gene. The CDR3 totals 13 residues. CDR3 sequence (DNA): TGTGCCAGCAGACGAGGGAGGCGCCCTGAAGCTTTCTTT. Translated, it gives CASRRGRRPEAFF.

This chain joins TRBV15 and TRBJ2-1; D not resolved. The CDR3 has 11 amino acids. Trimming pared 1 base from V and 8 bases from J, leaving 3 bases between. Per germline, CDR1 LNHNV and CDR2 YYDKDF (reference sequence). The CDR3 spells CATSRGYEQFF. CDR3 bases: TGTGCCACCAGCAGAGGGTATGAGCAGTTCTTC.

This clonotype was recorded a few times. The chain employs TRBV7-2 and TRBJ2-5, with TRBD2 matching over 9 bases. After removal of 5 bases from V and 2 bases from J, the junction contained 6 bases not matched to a gene. Germline CDR1 is SGHTA and CDR2 is FQGNSA. This CDR3 comprises 15 residues. The CDR3 bases are TGTGCCAGCAGCCTTTCTAGCGGGGTACAAGAGACCCAGTACTTC. It encodes CASSLSSGVQETQYF.

The chain links TRBV6-1 to TRBJ2-1; D unresolved. V was clipped by 3 bases and J by 7 bases, with 13 bases between them. The germline V gene has CDR1 MNHNS and CDR2 SASEGT. The length of the CDR3 is 14 residues. This CDR3 is CASSDHGDSNEQFF. In nucleotides, the CDR3 is TGTGCCAGCAGTGATCATGGAGATTCAAATGAGCAGTTCTTC.

The V and J genes are TRBV2 and TRBJ2-1; 13 positions agree with TRBD2. The CDR3 extends over 14 amino acids. V lost 6 bases to trimming and J lost 10 bases; unmatched junction nucleotides: 6. Germline V CDR1 and CDR2: SNHLY, FYNNEI. In nucleotides, the CDR3 is TGTGCCAGCAGGGGACTAGCGGGATTGAGAGAGCAGTTCTTC. This codes for CASRGLAGLREQFF.

The J gene is TRBJ2-7, the V gene TRBV20-1; 7 bases map to TRBD2. This CDR3 has 14 residues. V trimming: 5 bases; J trimming: 2 bases; junction bases outside the gene matches: 9. Germline V lookup: CDR1 DFQATT, CDR2 SNEGSKA (reference sequence). The CDR3 loop reads CSAPYAGAAYEQYF. DNA for the CDR3: TGCAGTGCTCCCTACGCGGGAGCCGCCTACGAGCAGTACTTC.

This clonotype was counted between two and nine times. The chain carries TRBV3-1 and TRBJ1-1; no clear D. This CDR3 region has 14 residues. Germline V gene lookup returns CDR1 LGHDT and CDR2 YNNKEL (reference sequence). The V end was cut by 0 bases, the J end by 6 bases, with 11 bases between. DNA for the CDR3: TGTGCCAGCAGCCAAGATCTGGGGATGGCTGAAGCTTTCTTT. Translation: CASSQDLGMAEAFF.

The gene calls are TRBV18 and TRBJ2-2; TRBD2 matches at 8 bases. This CDR3 spans 16 amino acids. The ends lost 3 bases at V and 2 bases at J; junction bases unmatched: 5. Germline values: CDR1 KGHSH, CDR2 LQKENI. CDR3 region: CASSPPLAGNTGELFF. The CDR3 nucleotides read TGTGCCAGCTCACCTCCCCTAGCGGGTAACACCGGGGAGCTGTTTTTT.

The rearrangement links TRBV10-1 to TRBJ2-2; TRBD2 matches at 8 bases. The CDR3 has 15 residues. J lost 7 bases, V lost 5 bases, and 9 bases had no gene match. Germline V gene data show CDR1 as WNHNN and CDR2 as SYGVQD (reference sequence). DNA for the CDR3: TGCGCCAGCAGTTACGACGGGGGGGGCCTCGGGGAGCTGTTTTTT. Its translation is CASSYDGGGLGELFF.

This rearrangement joins TRBV20-1 to TRBJ1-4; no reliable D call. This CDR3 is 15 amino acids long. CDR1 and CDR2 from the germline V gene are DFQATT and SNEGSKA (reference sequence). V lost 2 bases to trimming and J lost 2 bases, with 12 bases between them. The CDR3 region has the DNA TGCAGTGCTAGACCCCCTGGTAGGACTAATGAAAAACTGTTTTTT. It encodes CSARPPGRTNEKLFF.

The chain combines TRBV20-1 with TRBJ2-1; D remains ambiguous. This CDR3 contains 14 residues. Trimming removed 6 bases at V and 5 bases at J, with 17 bases between. Germline V CDR1 and CDR2: DFQATT, SNEGSKA (reference sequence). As DNA, the CDR3 is TGCAGTGCGCGAATCTCCAGCGTCCACAATGAGCAGTTCTTC. It codes for CSARISSVHNEQFF.